The table lists the clone carrying this TCR beta chain with many counts. TCRdb passed the reads through MiXCR, listing each CDR3 protein once. The top ten hold roughly 15% of the sample, which has 250,000 to 300,000 distinct CDR3 sequences, less than 9.5% seen once. Trimming took off 4 bases at V and 0 bases at J, with 11 bases between the two ends. CDR1 is SGHRS and CDR2 is YFSETQ in the germline V gene. This CDR3 is built from 14 residues. The data derive from a study of T cell repertoires in cytomegalovirus infection. Study in general: CMV infection together with matching HLA type was indicated by public TCR beta signatures.

This clonotype was sampled from a human donor in good health (CMV status not recorded). Some clones in this sample may be carry-over from other donors' samples. Sequencing used PBMCs. V usage is TRBV5-1 and J usage is TRBJ2-7; the D call may be TRBD1 or TRBD2 (7 bases each). The CDR3 here is CASSRGDSSYEQYF. The CDR3 DNA reads as TGCGCCAGCAGCCGGGGGGACAGCTCCTACGAGCAGTACTTC.